This T cell receptor (beta chain) derives from a study of beta chain features in type 1 diabetes. CDR3 length: 14 residues. V shed 1 base and J shed 2 bases, with 6 bases lying between them. Looked up from germline, CDR1 is SGHNT and CDR2 is YENEEA. Study-wide results and caveats: Insertion counts at VDJ junctions were lower in type 1 diabetes patients, who also showed more deletions there. Shortening of TCRB CDR3s, moderate but significant, appeared in all four CD4+ subsets of Type 1 diabetes patients.

Expressed TCRB transcripts got sequenced, as all isolated RNA was reverse transcribed. Produced via immunoSEQ multiplex PCR; TCRdb's table is partial and in-frame only. Found here are about 120,000 clones, 15% to 20% of them singletons; the top ten hold 2% to 3%. This clone was found many times. Its antigen remains unidentified. This chain joins TRBV11-3 and TRBJ2-1, with no clear D. This sequence was found in a man in his late teens or twenties with type 1 diabetes. Sequenced input: central memory CD4+ T cells from blood. CDR3 amino acids: CASSLGAAYNEQFF. DNA of the CDR3: TGTGCCAGCAGCTTAGGGGCCGCCTACAATGAGCAGTTCTTC.